The 12 T cell receptor beta chains below come from one sample, sequenced in a study of blood T cell repertoires in COVID-19. Generated by immunoSEQ multiplex PCR, the TCRdb table keeps only in-frame clones and is missing some. The sample lists 350,000 to 450,000 clones; over 85% were seen once. Sequencing used PBMCs or T cells enriched from blood (not recorded which). Receptors originate from a woman aged 25 to 39 who had recovered from COVID-19.

The rearrangement uses TRBV19 and TRBJ1-1; the D gene is possibly TRBD1 (5 bases). The CDR3 extends over 11 amino acids. The germline V gene has CDR1 LNHDA and CDR2 SQIVND (reference sequence). The CDR3 region has the DNA TGTGTTTCGGGGGTTAACACTGAAGCTTTCTTT. It codes for CVSGVNTEAFF.

This clone was observed a handful of times. This sequence joins TRBV5-4 and TRBJ1-2, with 9 nucleotides matching TRBD1. This CDR3 has 14 residues. Trimming at V came to 2 bases and at J to 8 bases, leaving 7 bases not matched to a gene. CDR1 SGHNT and CDR2 YYREEE come from the germline V gene (reference sequence). The CDR3 DNA is TGTGCCAGCAGCTTTGGGGGACAGGGAGGCGGCTACACCTTC. It encodes CASSFGGQGGGYTF.

The chain joins TRBV19 to TRBJ2-1, with TRBD1 matching 9 bases. The CDR3 extends over 14 amino acids. V was pared by 8 bases and J by 1 base, with 3 bases of the junction left unmatched. Germline-derived CDR1 and CDR2 are LNHDA and SQIVND (reference sequence). The CDR3 protein is CASRGQGSYNEQFF. CDR3 DNA: TGTGCCAGTCGGGGACAGGGATCCTACAATGAGCAGTTCTTC.

J is TRBJ1-1 and V is TRBV4-2; D call uncertain. CDR3 length: 13 residues. Deletions cut 0 bases from V and 11 bases from J, with 13 bases between. The V gene's germline CDR1 is LGHNA and CDR2 YNFKEQ. CDR3 nucleotides: TGTGCCAGCAGCCAAGATTTAACAACAGAGGCTTTCTTT. Amino acids: CASSQDLTTEAFF.

Remarks on this clone: Distinct nucleotide sequences in the sample also encode this CDR3. J is TRBJ2-2 and V is TRBV28; no clear D. The CDR3 is 12 amino acids. Germline-derived CDR1 and CDR2 are MDHEN and SYDVKM. Trimming took off 5 bases at V and 1 base at J, with 2 bases between the two ends. Here the CDR3 DNA reads TGTGCCAGCAGTCTGAACACCGGGGAGCTGTTTTTT. Residues: CASSLNTGELFF.

This chain links TRBV11-2 with TRBJ2-1; 10 nucleotides match TRBD1. Germline assignment: CDR1 SGHAT and CDR2 FQNNGV. The CDR3 contains 19 residues. V was pared by 5 bases and J by 0 bases, with 13 bases of the junction left unmatched. The CDR3 nucleotides are TGTGCCAGCAGCCAATGGACAGGGGGGATAGAAAGCTCCTACAATGAGCAGTTCTTC. Its translation: CASSQWTGGIESSYNEQFF.

The J gene is TRBJ2-5, the V gene TRBV1; the table's D call TRBD2 went unverified against the DNA. TRBV1 is given as a pseudogene. The CDR3 consists of 21 residues. CDR3 loop: CTSSPGTGEASGRGGRETQYF. The CDR3 region has the DNA TGCACCAGCAGCCCCGGGACAGGGGAGGCTAGCGGGAGGGGGGGGCGAGAGACCCAGTACTTC.

The CDR3, as DNA: TGTGCCAGCAGCATTGACCCTAGCGGGATTGGGGATACGCAGTATTTT. Translation gives CASSIDPSGIGDTQYF. The V gene is TRBV5-4, the J gene TRBJ2-3; 9 nucleotides line up with TRBD2. The germline V gene encodes CDR1 SGHNT and CDR2 YYREEE (reference sequence). Trimming took 4 bases from V and 6 from J; bases not matched to a gene: 12. The CDR3 has 16 residues.

This chain uses TRBV18 with TRBJ1-5; 10 bases agree with TRBD1. This CDR3 has 15 residues. Germline loops: CDR1 KGHSH, CDR2 LQKENI. The V and J ends lost 4 bases and 0 bases, in that order; junction bases with no gene match: 0. Written as DNA, the CDR3 is TGTGCCAGCTCACGGGACAGGGGTAGCAATCAGCCCCAGCATTTT. This codes for CASSRDRGSNQPQHF.

V gene TRBV9 combines with J gene TRBJ2-3; 8 positions match TRBD2. V was clipped by 0 bases and J by 4 bases; unmatched bases: 7. This CDR3 region has 16 residues. Germline CDR1 reads SGDLS; CDR2 reads YYNGEE. The CDR3 nucleotides read TGTGCCAGCAGCGTAGCGGGGGGGCAGGTCGCAGATACGCAGTATTTT. As protein: CASSVAGGQVADTQYF.

The chain joins TRBV20-1 to TRBJ1-1; TRBD1 is a possible D gene (5 bases). V lost 3 bases to trimming and J lost 7 bases, with 9 bases between them. This CDR3 spans 11 amino acids. CDR1 DFQATT and CDR2 SNEGSKA come from the germline V gene (reference sequence). CDR3 sequence (DNA): TGCAGTGCTAGGACAGTGGGTGAAGCTTTCTTT. It translates to CSARTVGEAFF.

The CDR3 region is CAWRGSWEVFADTQYF. The CDR3 DNA follows: TGTGCCTGGAGAGGGAGTTGGGAGGTATTCGCAGATACGCAGTATTTT. V is TRBV30 and J is TRBJ2-3; tentatively, D is TRBD2 (6 bases). This CDR3 spans 16 amino acids. CDR1 and CDR2 from the germline V gene are GTSNPN and SVGIG (reference sequence). V was cut by 3 bases and J by 4 bases, with 20 bases left in between.